Sequencing of this T cell receptor beta chain was carried out in a study of cytomegalovirus exposure and HLA in healthy donors. Overall study context: In a previous analysis, 117 million unique TCR beta sequences were found from 170 million or so T cells.

Primers included in the PCR were 60 Vbeta and 13 Jbeta primers. Repertoires were generated with immunoSEQ multiplex PCR, while TCRdb's copy carries only in-frame clones and drops some. The profile covers some 120,000 clones, with roughly 74% appearing a single time and roughly 4.1% taken by the ten largest. Notes on the study in general: Follow-up analysis found HLA locus-dependent TCR association rates, highest for DRB1 and lowest for HLA-C. In a later analysis, a genetic analysis reported fewer productive-TCR N-insertions in an Asian-associated ancestry cluster than the cohort average.

This clone was found a few times. The antigen is not known. There are 15 residues in the CDR3. The germline gives CDR1 SGHTA, CDR2 FQGNSA. The junction had 9 bases not matched to a gene; V was cut back by 4 bases and J by 5 bases. The sample comprised PBMCs. The receptor comes from a woman in her forties or fifties in good health and CMV-seropositive. The chain uses TRBV7-2 and TRBJ2-7; 9 bases line up with TRBD1. The CDR3 is CASSSPRDRADEQYF. The CDR3 nucleotides read TGTGCCAGCAGCTCCCCTAGGGACAGGGCCGACGAGCAGTACTTC. The full variable domain, in which reference TRBV7-2 and TRBJ2-7 provide the parts outside the CDR3, is GAGVSQSPSNKVTEKGKDVELRCDPISGHTALYWYRQSLGQGLEFLIYFQGNSAPDKSGLPSDRFSAERTGGSVSTLTIQRTQQEDSAVYLCASSSPRDRADEQYFGPGTRLTVT.